These T cell receptor beta chains were read from a single sample in a study of T cell responses to AZD1222 COVID-19 vaccine. The method was immunoSEQ multiplex PCR; TCRdb's version includes in-frame clones alone and lacks a portion of them. The table includes some 53,000 clones, roughly 89% detected once. Sample: peripheral blood, taken 28 days after the second AZD1222 dose. These receptors all stem from an adult who received the AZD1222 COVID-19 vaccine. Both conserved end residues are part of each CDR3. Each record gives: V gene, clone size, J gene, D gene, CDR3 protein, CDR3 DNA. The D gene is left open where the match is weak. Not every row has a clone size; where given, it reads once, few, many or a size class.

V: TRBV11-2
size: once
J: TRBJ2-1
D: -
CDR3: CASSFIRGGTYNEQFF
DNA: TGTGCCAGCAGCTTTATCAGGGGGGGGACTTACAATGAGCAGTTCTTC

V: TRBV19
size: -
J: TRBJ2-7
D: -
CDR3: CASSSGTSLGEQYF
DNA: TGTGCCAGTAGTTCCGGGACCTCCCTCGGGGAGCAGTACTTC

V: TRBV19
size: -
J: TRBJ1-1
D: TRBD1
CDR3: CASNRGLGTEAFF
DNA: TGTGCCAGCAACAGGGGGCTGGGCACTGAAGCTTTCTTT

V: TRBV10-3
size: few
J: TRBJ2-3
D: -
CDR3: CAISDDGGMMAQYF
DNA: TGTGCCATCAGTGACGATGGCGGGATGATGGCGCAGTATTTT

V: TRBV12-3/TRBV12-4
size: -
J: TRBJ1-2
D: -
CDR3: CASKSIYGYTF
DNA: TGTGCCAGCAAATCCATCTATGGCTACACCTTC

V: TRBV29-1
size: -
J: TRBJ2-3
D: -
CDR3: CSVEAGDLTQYF
DNA: TGCAGCGTTGAAGCGGGAGATCTCACGCAGTATTTT

V: TRBV28
size: -
J: TRBJ2-1
D: -
CDR3: CASSPSYNEQFF
DNA: TGTGCCAGCAGTCCGTCCTACAATGAGCAGTTCTTC

V: TRBV29-1
size: few
J: TRBJ2-3
D: -
CDR3: CSARIGLNTDTQYF
DNA: TGCAGCGCCAGGATAGGACTTAACACAGATACGCAGTATTTT

V: TRBV28
size: -
J: TRBJ1-1
D: TRBD1
CDR3: CATGTGLKTEAFF
DNA: TGTGCCACCGGGACAGGGCTGAAGACTGAAGCTTTCTTT

V: TRBV10-1
size: once
J: TRBJ2-1
D: -
CDR3: CASSSDPGGEQFF
DNA: TGCGCCAGCAGTTCGGACCCCGGCGGGGAGCAGTTCTTC

V: TRBV5-4
size: -
J: TRBJ1-3
D: TRBD1
CDR3: CASSTRGQGSVSAGNTIYF
DNA: TGTGCCAGCAGCACCCGGGGACAGGGAAGCGTGTCGGCTGGAAACACCATATATTTT

V: TRBV6-4
size: -
J: TRBJ2-3
D: -
CDR3: CASSEGGGDTDTQYF
DNA: TGTGCCAGCAGTGAAGGAGGGGGGGACACAGATACGCAGTATTTT

V: TRBV15
size: -
J: TRBJ1-4
D: -
CDR3: CATTKGGLNEKLFF
DNA: TGTGCCACCACCAAGGGGGGCCTTAATGAAAAACTGTTTTTT

V: TRBV19
size: -
J: TRBJ2-5
D: TRBD1
CDR3: CASSLGQYQETQYF
DNA: TGTGCCAGTAGTTTGGGACAGTACCAAGAGACCCAGTACTTC

V: TRBV7-3
size: -
J: TRBJ2-5
D: TRBD2
CDR3: CASSTVGLAGETQYF
DNA: TGTGCCAGCAGCACCGTCGGACTAGCGGGAGAGACCCAGTACTTC

V: TRBV4-1
size: -
J: TRBJ2-7
D: -
CDR3: CASSPHEDEQYF
DNA: TGCGCCAGCAGCCCCCACGAAGACGAGCAGTACTTC

V: TRBV5-1
size: few
J: TRBJ2-7
D: TRBD2
CDR3: CASSLEGTSVYEQYF
DNA: TGCGCCAGCAGCTTGGAAGGGACTAGCGTCTACGAGCAGTACTTC

V: TRBV30
size: -
J: TRBJ2-2
D: TRBD2
CDR3: CACLAGPNTGELFF
DNA: TGTGCCTGTCTAGCGGGCCCGAACACCGGGGAGCTGTTTTTT

V: TRBV9
size: -
J: TRBJ2-4
D: -
CDR3: CASSADAKNIQYF
DNA: TGTGCCAGCAGCGCAGACGCCAAAAACATTCAGTACTTC

V: TRBV10-3
size: -
J: TRBJ1-1
D: TRBD1
CDR3: CAISKGQPITEAFF
DNA: TGTGCCATCAGTAAGGGACAGCCCATCACTGAAGCTTTCTTT

V: TRBV9
size: -
J: TRBJ2-2
D: -
CDR3: CASSPRPGGTGELFF
DNA: TGTGCCAGCAGCCCCCGCCCGGGCGGCACCGGGGAGCTGTTTTTT

V: TRBV5-6
size: -
J: TRBJ1-2
D: TRBD1
CDR3: CASSLDVMGQGGSRGYTF
DNA: TGTGCCAGCAGCTTGGACGTCATGGGACAGGGAGGTTCACGGGGCTACACCTTC

V: TRBV6-6
size: -
J: TRBJ2-2
D: -
CDR3: CASSPGQSTGELFF
DNA: TGTGCCAGCAGCCCCGGACAGTCCACCGGGGAGCTGTTTTTT

V: TRBV28
size: few
J: TRBJ1-4
D: -
CDR3: CASSSSGVTGIREKLFF
DNA: TGTGCCAGCAGTTCAAGCGGTGTTACAGGGATACGAGAAAAACTGTTTTTT

V: TRBV6-6
size: -
J: TRBJ2-3
D: -
CDR3: CAANEGRTDTQYF
DNA: TGTGCCGCAAACGAGGGGCGCACAGATACGCAGTATTTT

V: TRBV7-3
size: -
J: TRBJ2-3
D: TRBD1
CDR3: CASSSRRTGSTDTQYF
DNA: TGTGCCAGCAGCTCCAGGCGGACAGGGTCAACAGATACGCAGTATTTT

V: TRBV2
size: -
J: TRBJ1-1
D: TRBD1
CDR3: CASSRTGRSFF
DNA: TGTGCCAGCAGTCGGACAGGGAGGTCTTTCTTT

V: TRBV6-1
size: -
J: TRBJ2-7
D: -
CDR3: CASSEIPRVSPYEQYF
DNA: TGTGCCAGCAGTGAAATTCCCCGGGTCAGCCCCTACGAGCAGTACTTC

V: TRBV11-2
size: -
J: TRBJ1-2
D: -
CDR3: CASSLSLYGYTF
DNA: TGTGCCAGCAGCTTATCTCTGTATGGCTACACCTTC

V: TRBV28
size: -
J: TRBJ1-2
D: TRBD1
CDR3: CASNDQGAQYGYTF
DNA: TGTGCCAGCAATGACCAGGGGGCACAATATGGCTACACCTTC

V: TRBV5-1
size: -
J: TRBJ2-1
D: TRBD2
CDR3: CASSRGREGSYNEQFF
DNA: TGCGCCAGCAGCCGGGGGCGGGAGGGGTCCTACAATGAGCAGTTCTTC

V: TRBV7-2
size: -
J: TRBJ2-7
D: -
CDR3: CASSPLGRGKTNEQYF
DNA: TGTGCCAGCAGCCCACTCGGGCGCGGGAAAACGAACGAGCAGTACTTC

V: TRBV7-9
size: -
J: TRBJ1-2
D: -
CDR3: CASSPRGGGDYTF
DNA: TGTGCCAGCAGCCCCCGTGGGGGCGGAGACTACACCTTC